This is a list of T cell receptor beta chains from one sample in a study of blood T cell repertoires in COVID-19. This table comes from immunoSEQ multiplex PCR, and its TCRdb copy is limited to in-frame clones, with some not included. The sample carries some 180,000 clones, about four fifths recorded once. Sequenced material: PBMCs or T cells enriched from blood (not recorded which). The receptors shown here come from a woman in her twenties or thirties who had been exposed to COVID-19. CDR3s include the opening cysteine and the closing phenylalanine or tryptophan. D genes are given only for firm matches. Expanded clones are given a class, and other clones once, few, many or no size at all.

j_gene: TRBJ1-2; abundance: NA; v_gene: TRBV6-1; d_gene: TRBD1; CDR3aa: CASSEQGAHVDYTF; CDR3nt: TGTGCCAGCAGTGAACAGGGGGCGCATGTAGACTACACCTTC
j_gene: TRBJ1-2; abundance: NA; v_gene: TRBV9; d_gene: TRBD1; CDR3aa: CASSVATGNYGYTF; CDR3nt: TGTGCCAGCAGCGTAGCGACAGGGAACTATGGCTACACCTTC
j_gene: TRBJ1-1; abundance: NA; v_gene: TRBV11-2; d_gene: TRBD1; CDR3aa: CASSLTGVHAFF; CDR3nt: TGTGCCAGCAGCTTAACAGGGGTACACGCTTTCTTT
j_gene: TRBJ2-4; abundance: NA; v_gene: TRBV3-1/TRBV3-2; d_gene: TRBD2; CDR3aa: CASSTRLSGGLNIQYF; CDR3nt: TGTGCCAGCAGCACCCGGCTTAGCGGGGGTTTAAACATTCAGTACTTC
j_gene: TRBJ1-2; abundance: NA; v_gene: TRBV6-6; d_gene: NA; CDR3aa: CASTLTVEVRNGYTF; CDR3nt: TGTGCCAGCACCCTTACCGTGGAGGTTAGAAATGGCTACACCTTC
j_gene: TRBJ2-7; abundance: NA; v_gene: TRBV4-2; d_gene: TRBD2; CDR3aa: CASSPPSGAYEQYF; CDR3nt: TGTGCCAGCAGCCCACCTAGCGGGGCCTACGAGCAGTACTTC
j_gene: TRBJ1-5; abundance: once; v_gene: TRBV6-1; d_gene: NA; CDR3aa: CASSEAFREDFGQPQHF; CDR3nt: TGTGCCAGCAGTGAAGCCTTCAGGGAGGATTTCGGTCAGCCCCAGCATTTT
j_gene: TRBJ2-3; abundance: NA; v_gene: TRBV10-3; d_gene: TRBD2; CDR3aa: CAISDPGLAGAPQYF; CDR3nt: TGTGCCATCAGTGACCCGGGACTAGCGGGGGCCCCGCAGTATTTT
j_gene: TRBJ1-2; abundance: few; v_gene: TRBV5-6; d_gene: NA; CDR3aa: CASSLGPTVHYGYTF; CDR3nt: TGTGCCAGCAGCTTGGGGCCGACAGTTCACTATGGCTACACCTTC
j_gene: TRBJ1-2; abundance: NA; v_gene: TRBV7-2; d_gene: TRBD1; CDR3aa: CASSTRTGQDGYTF; CDR3nt: TGTGCCAGCAGCACTCGGACAGGACAGGATGGCTACACCTTC
j_gene: TRBJ1-2; abundance: NA; v_gene: TRBV6-5; d_gene: NA; CDR3aa: CASRRLYLEDYGYTF; CDR3nt: TGTGCCAGCAGACGACTCTATCTTGAGGATTATGGCTACACCTTC
j_gene: TRBJ2-7; abundance: once; v_gene: TRBV5-1; d_gene: NA; CDR3aa: CASTSDRGEQYF; CDR3nt: TGCGCCAGCACCTCAGATAGGGGCGAGCAGTACTTC
j_gene: TRBJ2-7; abundance: NA; v_gene: TRBV5-6; d_gene: NA; CDR3aa: CASGPGTLTYEQYF; CDR3nt: TGTGCCAGCGGGCCCGGGACATTAACCTACGAGCAGTACTTC
j_gene: TRBJ2-7; abundance: NA; v_gene: TRBV7-2; d_gene: TRBD1; CDR3aa: CASRQGQGVDEQYF; CDR3nt: TGTGCCAGCCGTCAGGGACAGGGAGTCGACGAGCAGTACTTC
j_gene: TRBJ1-1; abundance: NA; v_gene: TRBV5-1; d_gene: TRBD1; CDR3aa: CASAIRTGSMNTEAFF; CDR3nt: TGCGCCAGCGCTATCCGGACAGGGTCAATGAACACTGAAGCTTTCTTT
j_gene: TRBJ1-6; abundance: NA; v_gene: TRBV19; d_gene: TRBD1; CDR3aa: CASSIQPGQPNSPLHF; CDR3nt: TGTGCCAGTAGTATCCAACCGGGACAGCCTAATTCACCCCTCCACTTT
j_gene: TRBJ1-1; abundance: NA; v_gene: TRBV18; d_gene: TRBD1; CDR3aa: CASSLQSDRPHTEAFF; CDR3nt: TGTGCCAGCTCACTACAGTCGGACAGGCCCCACACTGAAGCTTTCTTT
j_gene: TRBJ2-7; abundance: NA; v_gene: TRBV5-4; d_gene: NA; CDR3aa: CASSPREGGMPYEQYF; CDR3nt: TGTGCCAGCAGCCCCAGGGAAGGAGGGATGCCCTACGAGCAGTACTTC
j_gene: TRBJ2-1; abundance: NA; v_gene: TRBV4-1; d_gene: NA; CDR3aa: CASSQGIEQFF; CDR3nt: TGCGCCAGCAGCCAAGGTATTGAGCAGTTCTTC
j_gene: TRBJ2-7; abundance: few; v_gene: TRBV2; d_gene: TRBD1; CDR3aa: CASRGLGTGDYEQYF; CDR3nt: TGTGCCAGCAGGGGACTTGGGACAGGGGACTACGAGCAGTACTTC
j_gene: TRBJ1-2; abundance: NA; v_gene: TRBV6-5; d_gene: NA; CDR3aa: CASRRFESAPYGYTF; CDR3nt: TGTGCCAGCAGGAGGTTCGAGAGTGCCCCCTATGGCTACACCTTC
j_gene: TRBJ1-2; abundance: NA; v_gene: TRBV5-6; d_gene: NA; CDR3aa: CASSMSGTGGLYGYTF; CDR3nt: TGTGCCAGCAGCATGTCCGGGACCGGGGGGTTGTATGGCTACACCTTC
j_gene: TRBJ2-3; abundance: NA; v_gene: TRBV19; d_gene: NA; CDR3aa: CASSTNVGEGTDTQYF; CDR3nt: TGTGCCAGTAGTACTAATGTGGGGGAGGGCACAGATACGCAGTATTTT
j_gene: TRBJ1-1; abundance: NA; v_gene: TRBV5-1; d_gene: NA; CDR3aa: CGTGEPSEGNLSTEAFF; CDR3nt: TGCGGTACGGGAGAGCCCTCAGAGGGCAATCTGAGCACTGAAGCTTTCTTT
j_gene: TRBJ1-5; abundance: NA; v_gene: TRBV6-5; d_gene: TRBD1; CDR3aa: CASSPRTGVNQPQHF; CDR3nt: TGTGCCAGCAGTCCCCGGACAGGGGTCAATCAGCCCCAGCATTTT
j_gene: TRBJ2-2; abundance: NA; v_gene: TRBV29-1; d_gene: TRBD1; CDR3aa: CSVLGQGATGELFF; CDR3nt: TGCAGCGTACTGGGACAGGGGGCGACCGGGGAGCTGTTTTTT
j_gene: TRBJ1-5; abundance: NA; v_gene: TRBV27; d_gene: NA; CDR3aa: CASSPYRGYQPQHF; CDR3nt: TGTGCCAGCAGTCCCTACCGGGGATATCAGCCCCAGCATTTT
j_gene: TRBJ1-1; abundance: NA; v_gene: TRBV19; d_gene: NA; CDR3aa: CASSTNTVGLNTEAFF; CDR3nt: TGTGCCAGTAGTACTAACACAGTGGGCTTGAACACTGAAGCTTTCTTT
j_gene: TRBJ1-4; abundance: NA; v_gene: TRBV7-6; d_gene: TRBD1; CDR3aa: CASSKRVPGTDEKLFF; CDR3nt: TGTGCCAGCAGTAAAAGAGTCCCCGGGACAGATGAAAAACTGTTTTTT
j_gene: TRBJ2-1; abundance: NA; v_gene: TRBV11-2; d_gene: TRBD2; CDR3aa: CASSQNGGSYNEQFF; CDR3nt: TGTGCCAGCAGCCAAAACGGGGGGTCCTACAATGAGCAGTTCTTC
j_gene: TRBJ2-7; abundance: NA; v_gene: TRBV5-1; d_gene: TRBD2; CDR3aa: CASSSLAGGSYEQYF; CDR3nt: TGCGCCAGCAGCTCCCTGGCGGGGGGCTCCTACGAGCAGTACTTC
j_gene: TRBJ1-5; abundance: few; v_gene: TRBV29-1; d_gene: NA; CDR3aa: CSVGQKNQPQHF; CDR3nt: TGCAGCGTCGGACAGAAAAATCAGCCCCAGCATTTT
j_gene: TRBJ2-2; abundance: NA; v_gene: TRBV4-1; d_gene: NA; CDR3aa: CASSRLGARTGELFF; CDR3nt: TGCGCCAGCAGCCGACTAGGGGCGCGCACCGGGGAGCTGTTTTTT
j_gene: TRBJ1-5; abundance: NA; v_gene: TRBV6-2/TRBV6-3; d_gene: TRBD1; CDR3aa: CASSWTGGQPQHF; CDR3nt: TGTGCCAGCAGCTGGACAGGCGGTCAGCCCCAGCATTTT
j_gene: TRBJ1-2; abundance: NA; v_gene: TRBV29-1; d_gene: NA; CDR3aa: CSAAGGGVGGYTF; CDR3nt: TGCAGCGCCGCCGGGGGTGGAGTTGGGGGCTACACCTTC
j_gene: TRBJ2-2; abundance: NA; v_gene: TRBV4-1; d_gene: NA; CDR3aa: CASSHGDRDTGELFF; CDR3nt: TGCGCCAGCAGCCACGGCGACAGAGACACCGGGGAGCTGTTTTTT
j_gene: TRBJ2-3; abundance: NA; v_gene: TRBV12-3/TRBV12-4; d_gene: NA; CDR3aa: CASSGDTDTQYF; CDR3nt: TGTGCCAGCTCAGGGGACACAGATACGCAGTATTTT
j_gene: TRBJ1-2; abundance: NA; v_gene: TRBV3-1/TRBV3-2; d_gene: NA; CDR3aa: CASSQGSANYGYTF; CDR3nt: TGTGCCAGCAGCCAAGGTTCAGCTAACTATGGCTACACCTTC
j_gene: TRBJ2-5; abundance: NA; v_gene: TRBV5-1; d_gene: TRBD1; CDR3aa: CASSFGDRSFPRQYF; CDR3nt: TGCGCCAGCAGCTTCGGGGACAGGTCCTTTCCTCGCCAGTACTTC
j_gene: TRBJ1-1; abundance: NA; v_gene: TRBV3-1/TRBV3-2; d_gene: TRBD1; CDR3aa: CASSAVDRAWTEAFF; CDR3nt: TGTGCCAGCAGTGCCGTCGACAGGGCGTGGACTGAAGCTTTCTTT
j_gene: TRBJ1-1; abundance: NA; v_gene: TRBV9; d_gene: NA; CDR3aa: CASSVVSPRGNTEAFF; CDR3nt: TGTGCCAGCAGCGTAGTATCCCCCCGGGGGAACACTGAAGCTTTCTTT
j_gene: TRBJ1-5; abundance: NA; v_gene: TRBV18; d_gene: NA; CDR3aa: CASSTSGGQPQHF; CDR3nt: TGTGCTAGCTCAACATCGGGGGGGCAGCCCCAGCATTTT
j_gene: TRBJ2-2; abundance: few; v_gene: TRBV10-2; d_gene: NA; CDR3aa: CASSDPEVGGLTGELFF; CDR3nt: TGCGCCAGCAGCGACCCCGAGGTGGGGGGATTGACCGGGGAGCTGTTTTTT
j_gene: TRBJ1-2; abundance: NA; v_gene: TRBV2; d_gene: TRBD1; CDR3aa: CASSPSRQGALGYTF; CDR3nt: TGTGCCAGCAGTCCATCCCGACAGGGGGCGCTTGGCTACACCTTC
j_gene: TRBJ2-5; abundance: NA; v_gene: TRBV19; d_gene: NA; CDR3aa: CASGDFEEETQYF; CDR3nt: TGTGCCAGTGGGGACTTTGAGGAAGAGACCCAGTACTTC
j_gene: TRBJ1-6; abundance: NA; v_gene: TRBV30; d_gene: NA; CDR3aa: CAWTIGTTNSPLHF; CDR3nt: TGTGCCTGGACCATAGGGACAACCAATTCACCCCTCCACTTT
j_gene: TRBJ1-5; abundance: NA; v_gene: TRBV27; d_gene: NA; CDR3aa: CASTTNRGPLGDQPQHF; CDR3nt: TGTGCCAGCACCACCAACCGAGGGCCTCTTGGGGATCAGCCCCAGCATTTT
j_gene: TRBJ1-3; abundance: NA; v_gene: TRBV7-9; d_gene: TRBD1; CDR3aa: CASSFPQGEGNTIYF; CDR3nt: TGTGCCAGCAGCTTCCCACAGGGGGAAGGAAACACCATATATTTT
j_gene: TRBJ2-1; abundance: NA; v_gene: TRBV5-4; d_gene: NA; CDR3aa: CASSLNRVSYNEQFF; CDR3nt: TGTGCCAGCAGCTTGAACAGAGTAAGCTACAATGAGCAGTTCTTC
j_gene: TRBJ1-6; abundance: few; v_gene: TRBV10-3; d_gene: TRBD1; CDR3aa: CAITDDRGSNSPLHF; CDR3nt: TGTGCCATCACCGACGACAGGGGGTCTAATTCACCCCTCCACTTT
j_gene: TRBJ1-1; abundance: NA; v_gene: TRBV29-1; d_gene: NA; CDR3aa: CSVGAGPGTEAFF; CDR3nt: TGCAGCGTTGGCGCAGGGCCCGGTACTGAAGCTTTCTTT
j_gene: TRBJ1-4; abundance: NA; v_gene: TRBV7-9; d_gene: NA; CDR3aa: CASSLASSLLLNEKLFF; CDR3nt: TGTGCCAGCAGCTTAGCCTCCAGTCTTCTTCTGAATGAAAAACTGTTTTTT
j_gene: TRBJ2-7; abundance: NA; v_gene: TRBV28; d_gene: NA; CDR3aa: CASSRDRGTPGDEQYF; CDR3nt: TGTGCCAGCAGCCGGGACAGAGGGACCCCGGGGGACGAGCAGTACTTC
j_gene: TRBJ1-1; abundance: NA; v_gene: TRBV6-5; d_gene: TRBD1; CDR3aa: CASSQGGEAFF; CDR3nt: TGTGCCAGCAGTCAGGGGGGTGAAGCTTTCTTT
j_gene: TRBJ1-2; abundance: NA; v_gene: TRBV3-1/TRBV3-2; d_gene: NA; CDR3aa: CASSQDSRSGYTF; CDR3nt: TGTGCCAGCAGCCAAGATAGCAGAAGCGGCTACACCTTC
j_gene: TRBJ2-5; abundance: NA; v_gene: TRBV4-3; d_gene: NA; CDR3aa: CASSQDLGGQGTQYF; CDR3nt: TGCGCCAGCAGCCAAGATCTGGGGGGGCAGGGGACCCAGTACTTC